The 18 T cell receptor beta chains below come from one sample, sequenced in a study of Ad26.COV2.S vaccination and SARS-CoV-2 variants. Treatment in this sample: about 20 received Ad26.COV2.S at low or high dose, single or two shots; about 5 received placebo; per-sample allocation not given. Following the first vaccine or placebo injection, samples were taken on day 63. Produced via immunoSEQ multiplex PCR; TCRdb's table is partial and in-frame only. The data show approximately 480,000 clones, around 88% seen once. The sequences come from peripheral blood, collected in a trial of Ad26.COV2.S vaccine versus placebo. Source of these receptors: a person between 18 and 60 years old who received the Ad26.COV2.S COVID-19 vaccine or a placebo.

Worth noting for this clone: Other DNA sequences in the same sample also yield this CDR3. V and J are TRBV7-2 and TRBJ1-5; 7 bases align to TRBD1. The trim removed 4 bases at V and 7 bases at J, leaving 7 bases unmatched. The CDR3 length is 14 residues. Germline V lookup: CDR1 SGHTA, CDR2 FQGNSA. The CDR3 sequence is CASSSRQGGQPQHF. The CDR3 region has the DNA TGTGCCAGCAGCTCCAGACAGGGAGGCCAGCCCCAGCATTTT.

The rearrangement links TRBV30 to TRBJ1-1; D perhaps matches TRBD1 (5 bases). With 6 bases removed from V and 7 bases from J, the gap between germline ends came to 24 bases. Germline CDR1 reads GTSNPN; CDR2 reads SVGIG (reference sequence). The CDR3 has 15 residues. The CDR3 DNA is TGTGCCTGTGGCTTGCCGCCAGGGAGGTTTAGTGAAGCTTTCTTT. Protein: CACGLPPGRFSEAFF.

The V and J genes are TRBV7-2 and TRBJ2-7; 7 bases are shared with TRBD2. Germline V gene sequence: CDR1 SGHTA, CDR2 FQGNSA. V lost 0 bases, J lost 5 bases, and 4 bases stayed unmatched. The CDR3 consists of 14 residues. The CDR3 sequence: CASSLATSHHEQYF. As DNA, the CDR3 is TGTGCCAGCAGCTTAGCGACTAGCCACCACGAGCAGTACTTC.

The chain couples TRBV7-6 to TRBJ2-1; D could derive from TRBD1 or TRBD2 (7 bases each). CDR3 length equals 12 residues. Germline V gives CDR1 SGHVS, CDR2 FNYEAQ. V was shortened by 5 bases and J by 9 bases, with 11 bases between the two germline ends. The CDR3 nucleotides are TGTGCCAGCAGCCAGGGGGGGGGTGAGCAGTTCTTC. Protein product: CASSQGGGEQFF.

The chain is built from TRBV11-3 and TRBJ2-3, with D uncertain. The CDR3 has 13 amino acids. From germline, CDR1 is SGHNT and CDR2 YENEEA. V was cut by 5 bases and J by 2 bases, with 8 bases left in between. CDR3: CASSPPNTDTQYF. In DNA form, the CDR3 reads TGTGCCAGCAGCCCACCTAACACAGATACGCAGTATTTT.

The chain has TRBV19 and TRBJ2-7; 12 bases are a match to TRBD2. Trimming at V came to 7 bases and at J to 5 bases, leaving 18 bases not matched to a gene. Germline V gene data show CDR1 as LNHDA and CDR2 as SQIVND (reference sequence). The CDR3 runs 18 residues. CDR3: CASKPTSGRIPNINEQYF. The CDR3 DNA reads TGTGCCAGTAAGCCCACTAGCGGGAGGATCCCCAATATAAACGAGCAGTACTTC. Complete variable domain (other parts from reference TRBV19 and TRBJ2-7): DGGITQSPKYLFRKEGQNVTLSCEQNLNHDAMYWYRQDPGQGLRLIYYSQIVNDFQKGDIAEGYSVSREKKESFPLTVTSAQKNPTAFYLCASKPTSGRIPNINEQYFGPGTRLTVT.

The chain uses TRBV5-4 and TRBJ2-1, with D perhaps matching TRBD1 or TRBD2 (5 bases each). This CDR3 region has 14 residues. Per germline, CDR1 SGHNT and CDR2 YYREEE (reference sequence). V was cut by 2 bases and J by 9 bases, with 15 bases left in between. The chain's CDR3 is CASSLVGKGSEQFF. In nucleotides, the CDR3 is TGTGCCAGCAGCTTAGTGGGGAAGGGGAGTGAGCAGTTCTTC.

The chain joins TRBV19 to TRBJ1-5; TRBD1 is a possible D gene (5 bases). Germline-derived CDR1 and CDR2 are LNHDA and SQIVND (reference sequence). V lost 6 bases, J lost 0 bases, and 12 bases lay in between. The CDR3 spans 15 residues. CDR3 sequence reads: CASSAGRSSNQPQHF. The CDR3 DNA follows: TGTGCCAGTAGCGCGGGGCGGAGTAGCAATCAGCCCCAGCATTTT.

This clone appeared once. V usage is TRBV7-3 and J usage is TRBJ2-2; perhaps TRBD2 as D (5 bases). This CDR3 comprises 14 residues. Germline V gene lookup returns CDR1 SGHTA and CDR2 FQGTGA. Trimming removed 5 bases from V and 3 bases from J, with 10 bases in between. In DNA form, the CDR3 reads TGTGCCAGCAGCCCCGGACTGTACACCGGGGAGCTGTTTTTT. Its translation is CASSPGLYTGELFF.

The chain joins TRBV7-9 to TRBJ2-7; TRBD1 might be the D (7 bases). The germline V gene has CDR1 SEHNR and CDR2 FQNEAQ (reference sequence). The V and J ends lost 3 bases and 3 bases respectively, with 12 bases between them. CDR3 length: 14 residues. Written as DNA, the CDR3 is TGTGCCAGCAGCTTTGGAGGGACAGACTACGAGCAGTACTTC. It specifies CASSFGGTDYEQYF.

The rearrangement joins TRBV29-1 to TRBJ2-1, with TRBD2 matching over 9 bases. CDR1 is SQVTM and CDR2 is ANQGSEA in the germline V gene. V lost 5 bases, J lost 8 bases, and 7 bases stayed unmatched. The CDR3 is 13 residues long. The CDR3 sequence is CSVSSGGRDEQFF. CDR3 bases: TGCAGCGTTTCGTCTGGCGGGAGGGATGAGCAGTTCTTC.

This chain links TRBV5-6 with TRBJ1-1; the D gene is possibly TRBD1 (5 bases). Per germline, CDR1 SGHDT and CDR2 YYEEEE. V was clipped by 3 bases and J by 10 bases, with 16 bases between them. CDR3 length: 13 residues. The CDR3 DNA reads as TGTGCCAGCAGCTCTACACCAGGGTTGGCAGCTTTCTTT. Translation gives CASSSTPGLAAFF.

This chain links TRBV7-3 with TRBJ2-1, with no clear D. The CDR3 sequence is 13 residues long. V lost 5 bases and J lost 8, with 13 bases in between. The V gene's germline CDR1 is SGHTA and CDR2 FQGTGA. CDR3 sequence reads: CASSPNTADEQFF. DNA for the CDR3: TGTGCCAGCAGCCCAAACACGGCGGATGAGCAGTTCTTC.

The chain employs TRBV16 and TRBJ2-5; 8 bases map to TRBD2. This CDR3 has 13 residues. The trim removed 8 bases at V and 7 bases at J, leaving 9 bases unmatched. Germline lookup yields CDR1 KGHSY and CDR2 FQNENV. CDR3 bases: TGTGCCAGCCGCTCTGGCGGGAGGAGGACCCAGTACTTC. Encoded protein: CASRSGGRRTQYF.

This clone was found a few times. The chain combines TRBV3-1 (or the pseudogene TRBV3-2) with TRBJ2-2; 7 bases map to TRBD1. V shed 1 base and J 6 bases; nucleotides not matched to a gene: 8. This CDR3 comprises 16 residues. The V gene's germline CDR1 is LGHDT and CDR2 YNNKEL (reference sequence). The CDR3 DNA reads TGTGCCAGCAGCCAAGCGGGGACAGTTTGGTCCGGGGAGCTGTTTTTT. Translating it yields CASSQAGTVWSGELFF.

V and J are TRBV27 and TRBJ1-5; D is possibly TRBD1 (5 bases). In germline, CDR1 is MNHEY, CDR2 SMNVEV (reference sequence). The V end lost 6 bases, the J end lost 1 base, and 13 bases lay between the germline ends. This CDR3 is built from 15 residues. CDR3: CASSSLGTSNQPQHF. CDR3 DNA sequence: TGTGCCAGCAGCAGCCTCGGGACCAGCAATCAGCCCCAGCATTTT.

The V and J genes are TRBV19 and TRBJ1-5, with 8 bases aligning to TRBD1. The V gene's germline CDR1 is LNHDA and CDR2 SQIVND (reference sequence). The CDR3 is made up of 15 amino acids. J gave up 7 bases and V 7 bases, and 12 bases lay outside the gene matches. The CDR3 region is CASTSDRALWQPQHF. In DNA form, the CDR3 reads TGTGCCAGTACCTCGGACAGGGCCCTATGGCAGCCCCAGCATTTT.

This clone was seen only once. Distinct nucleotide sequences in the sample also encode this CDR3. The chain combines TRBV4-3 with TRBJ2-2; D unclear. Per germline, CDR1 LGHNA and CDR2 YSLEER. The germline V and J ends were trimmed by 0 bases and 5 bases, with 4 bases remaining between them. The CDR3 consists of 13 residues. The CDR3 here is CASSQDGTGELFF. In DNA form, the CDR3 reads TGCGCCAGCAGCCAAGATGGGACCGGGGAGCTGTTTTTT.